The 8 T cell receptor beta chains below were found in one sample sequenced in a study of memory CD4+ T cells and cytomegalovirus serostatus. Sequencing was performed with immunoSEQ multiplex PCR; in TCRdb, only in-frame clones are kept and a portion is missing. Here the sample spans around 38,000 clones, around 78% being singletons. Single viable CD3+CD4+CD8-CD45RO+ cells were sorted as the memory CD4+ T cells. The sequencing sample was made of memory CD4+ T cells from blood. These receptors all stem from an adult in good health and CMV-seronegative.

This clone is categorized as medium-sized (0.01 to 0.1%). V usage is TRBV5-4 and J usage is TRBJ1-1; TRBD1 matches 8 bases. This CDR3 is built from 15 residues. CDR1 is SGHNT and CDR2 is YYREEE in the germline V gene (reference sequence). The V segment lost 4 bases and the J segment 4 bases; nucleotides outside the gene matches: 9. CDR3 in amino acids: CASSHDRGVITEAFF. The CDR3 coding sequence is TGTGCCAGCAGCCATGACAGGGGAGTGATCACTGAAGCTTTCTTT.

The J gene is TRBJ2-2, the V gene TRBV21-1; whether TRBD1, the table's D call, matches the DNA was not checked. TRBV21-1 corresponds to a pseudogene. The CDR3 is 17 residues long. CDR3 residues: CASRIPISGMNTGELFF. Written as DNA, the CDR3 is TGTGCCAGCAGAATACCTATTTCAGGGATGAACACCGGGGAGCTGTTTTTT.

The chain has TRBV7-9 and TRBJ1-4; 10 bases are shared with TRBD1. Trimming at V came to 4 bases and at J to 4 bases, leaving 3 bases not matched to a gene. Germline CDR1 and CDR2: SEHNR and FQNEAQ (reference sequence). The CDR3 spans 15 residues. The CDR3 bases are TGTGCCAGCAGCTCCGGGACAGGGGATAATGAAAAACTGTTTTTT. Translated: CASSSGTGDNEKLFF.

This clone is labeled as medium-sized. The CDR3 region is CASSRQRAPQETQYF. In DNA form, the CDR3 reads TGCGCCAGCAGCCGCCAGCGGGCCCCCCAAGAGACCCAGTACTTC. V usage is TRBV4-3 and J usage is TRBJ2-5; possible D gene TRBD2, 6 bases. V was clipped by 4 bases and J by 1 base, with 13 bases between them. This CDR3 contains 15 residues. Germline V lookup: CDR1 LGHNA, CDR2 YSLEER.

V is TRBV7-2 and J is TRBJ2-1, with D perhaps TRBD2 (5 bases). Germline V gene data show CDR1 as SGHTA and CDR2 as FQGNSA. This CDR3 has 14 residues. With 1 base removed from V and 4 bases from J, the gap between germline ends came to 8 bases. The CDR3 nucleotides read TGTGCCAGCAGCTTAGGGACTGGATACAATGAGCAGTTCTTC. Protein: CASSLGTGYNEQFF.

The DNA of the CDR3 is TGCGCCAGCAGCCAAGGAATCGCAGGGGCTGGAAACACCATATATTTT. The encoded protein is CASSQGIAGAGNTIYF. V is TRBV4-3 and J is TRBJ1-3; D is possibly TRBD1 (6 bases). The V gene's germline CDR1 is LGHNA and CDR2 YSLEER. The length of the CDR3 is 16 residues. V shed 1 base and J shed 2 bases, with 12 bases lying between them.

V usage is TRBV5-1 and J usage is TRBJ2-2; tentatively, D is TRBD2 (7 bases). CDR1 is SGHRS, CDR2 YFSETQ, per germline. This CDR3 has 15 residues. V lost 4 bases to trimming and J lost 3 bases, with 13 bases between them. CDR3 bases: TGCGCCAGCAGCCCGGGGGGCGGGGACACCGGGGAGCTGTTTTTT. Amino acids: CASSPGGGDTGELFF.

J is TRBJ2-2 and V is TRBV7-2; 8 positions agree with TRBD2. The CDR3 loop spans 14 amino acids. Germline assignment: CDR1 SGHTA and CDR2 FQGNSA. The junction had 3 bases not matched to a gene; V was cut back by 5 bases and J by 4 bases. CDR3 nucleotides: TGTGCCAGCAGCGCTAGCGGGTCCACCGGGGAGCTGTTTTTT. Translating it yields CASSASGSTGELFF.